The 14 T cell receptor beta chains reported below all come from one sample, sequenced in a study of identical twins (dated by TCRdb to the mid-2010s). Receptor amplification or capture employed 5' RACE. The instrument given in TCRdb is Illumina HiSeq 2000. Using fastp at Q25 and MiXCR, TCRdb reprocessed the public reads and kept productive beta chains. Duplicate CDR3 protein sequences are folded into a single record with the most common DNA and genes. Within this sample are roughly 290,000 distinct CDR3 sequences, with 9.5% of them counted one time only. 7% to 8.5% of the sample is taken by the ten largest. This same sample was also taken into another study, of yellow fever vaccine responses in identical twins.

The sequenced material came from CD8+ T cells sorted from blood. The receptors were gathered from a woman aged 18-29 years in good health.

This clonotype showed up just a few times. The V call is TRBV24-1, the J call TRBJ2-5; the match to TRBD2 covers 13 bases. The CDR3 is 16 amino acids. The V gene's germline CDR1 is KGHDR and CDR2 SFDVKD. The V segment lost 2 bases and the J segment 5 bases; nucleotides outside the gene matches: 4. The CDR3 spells CATSDYGLAGEETQYF. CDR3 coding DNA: TGTGCCACCAGTGATTACGGACTAGCGGGAGAGGAGACCCAGTACTTC.

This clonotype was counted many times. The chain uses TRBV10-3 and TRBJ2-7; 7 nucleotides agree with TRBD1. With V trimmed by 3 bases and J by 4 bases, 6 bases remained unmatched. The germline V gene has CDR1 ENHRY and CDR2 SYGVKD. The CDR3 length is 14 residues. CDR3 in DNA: TGTGCCATCAGTGAAGTGGACAGGCCGTACGAGCAGTACTTC. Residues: CAISEVDRPYEQYF.

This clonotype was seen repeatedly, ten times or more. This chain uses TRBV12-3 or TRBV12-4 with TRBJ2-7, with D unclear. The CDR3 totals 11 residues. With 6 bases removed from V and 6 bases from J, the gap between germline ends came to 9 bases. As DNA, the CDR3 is TGTGCCAGCAGCTTCTCCCTCGAGCAGTACTTC. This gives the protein CASSFSLEQYF.

The CDR3 nucleotides read TGTGCCAGCAGCGTAGGGTTTGGGAGCGGAAACACCATATATTTT. It encodes CASSVGFGSGNTIYF. The V call is TRBV9, the J call TRBJ1-3, with D uncertain. CDR1 and CDR2 (germline): SGDLS, YYNGEE. This CDR3 has 15 residues. Trimming pared 0 bases from V and 4 bases from J, leaving 11 bases between.

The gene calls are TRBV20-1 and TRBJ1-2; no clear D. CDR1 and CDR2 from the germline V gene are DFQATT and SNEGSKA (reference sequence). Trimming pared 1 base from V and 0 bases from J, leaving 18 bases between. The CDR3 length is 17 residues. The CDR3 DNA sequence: TGCAGTGCTAGAGTCTCTCCTCTTTTTGCCGCTAACTATGGCTACACCTTC. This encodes CSARVSPLFAANYGYTF.

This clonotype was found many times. The DNA of the CDR3 is TGTGCCAGCAGCCTCAATAGCGGGGGGCTCTACAATGAGCAGTTCTTC. This gives the protein CASSLNSGGLYNEQFF. This sequence joins TRBV3-1 and TRBJ2-1; 10 bases map to TRBD2. Germline V gene data show CDR1 as LGHDT and CDR2 as YNNKEL (reference sequence). The CDR3 covers 16 residues. The ends lost 4 bases at V and 3 bases at J; junction bases unmatched: 6.

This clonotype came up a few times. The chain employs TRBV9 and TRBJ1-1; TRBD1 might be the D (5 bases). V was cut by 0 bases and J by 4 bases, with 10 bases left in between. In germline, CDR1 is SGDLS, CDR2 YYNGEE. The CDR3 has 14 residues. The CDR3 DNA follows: TGTGCCAGCAGCGTAGATGGGGGGGGCACTGAAGCTTTCTTT. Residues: CASSVDGGGTEAFF.

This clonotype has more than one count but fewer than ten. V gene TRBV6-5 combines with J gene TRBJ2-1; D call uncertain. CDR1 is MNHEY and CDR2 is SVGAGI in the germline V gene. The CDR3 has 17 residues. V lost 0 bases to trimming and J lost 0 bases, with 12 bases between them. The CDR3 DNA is TGTGCCAGCAGTTACTCGCAACTCCATAGCTCCTACAATGAGCAGTTCTTC. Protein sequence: CASSYSQLHSSYNEQFF.

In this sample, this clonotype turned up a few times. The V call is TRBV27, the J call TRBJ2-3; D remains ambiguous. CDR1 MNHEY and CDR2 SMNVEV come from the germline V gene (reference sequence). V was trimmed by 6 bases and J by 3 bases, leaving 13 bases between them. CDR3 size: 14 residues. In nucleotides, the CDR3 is TGTGCCAGCAGCGTCGGAGTAAGGACAGATACGCAGTATTTT. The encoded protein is CASSVGVRTDTQYF.

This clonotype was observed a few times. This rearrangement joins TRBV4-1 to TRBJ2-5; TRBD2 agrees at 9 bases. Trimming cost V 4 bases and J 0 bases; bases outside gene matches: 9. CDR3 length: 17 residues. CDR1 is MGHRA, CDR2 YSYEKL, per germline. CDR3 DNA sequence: TGCGCCAGCAGCCTCCATGGCGGGGGGGGAAACCAAGAGACCCAGTACTTC. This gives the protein CASSLHGGGGNQETQYF.

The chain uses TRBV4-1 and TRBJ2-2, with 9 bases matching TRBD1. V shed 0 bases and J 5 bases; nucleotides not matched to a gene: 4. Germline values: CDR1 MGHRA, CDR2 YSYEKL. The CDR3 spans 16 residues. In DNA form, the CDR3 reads TGCGCCAGCAGCCAAGATGGGGACAGGGTAACCGGGGAGCTGTTTTTT. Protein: CASSQDGDRVTGELFF.

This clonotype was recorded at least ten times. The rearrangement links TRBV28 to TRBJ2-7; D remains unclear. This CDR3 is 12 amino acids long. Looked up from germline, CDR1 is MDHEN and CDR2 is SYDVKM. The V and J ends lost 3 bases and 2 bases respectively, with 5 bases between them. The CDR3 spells CASSFGTYEQYF. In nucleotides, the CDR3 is TGTGCCAGCAGTTTTGGGACCTACGAGCAGTACTTC.

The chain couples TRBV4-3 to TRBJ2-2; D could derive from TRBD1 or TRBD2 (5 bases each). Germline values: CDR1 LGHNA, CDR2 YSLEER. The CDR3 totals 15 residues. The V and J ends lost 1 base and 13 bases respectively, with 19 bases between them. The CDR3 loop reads CASSQGRGVLDGLFF. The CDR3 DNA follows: TGCGCCAGCAGCCAAGGAAGAGGGGTGTTGGATGGGCTGTTTTTT.

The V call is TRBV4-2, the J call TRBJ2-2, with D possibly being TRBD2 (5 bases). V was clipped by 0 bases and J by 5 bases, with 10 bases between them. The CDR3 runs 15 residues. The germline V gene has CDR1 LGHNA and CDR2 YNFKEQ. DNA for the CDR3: TGTGCCAGCAGCCAAGATCGGTCGGGAACCGGGGAGCTGTTTTTT. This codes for CASSQDRSGTGELFF.